This TCR beta chain comes out of a study of STAT5B mutations in CD4+ large granular lymphocyte leukemia. Looking at the study overall: The CDR3 'QG' motif was associated with a particular HLA allele among healthy donors.

In regard to this clone: The antigen is undetermined.

The germline V gene has CDR1 LNHNV and CDR2 YYDKDF (reference sequence). Trimming removed 1 base at V and 7 bases at J, with 11 bases between. This CDR3 is 15 amino acids long. Points from the study as a whole: Patient CD4-sorted repertoires stayed more clonal than healthy ones after leukemic-clone removal. Main leukemic clonotypes were patient-specific, but approximately 27% appeared at low frequency elsewhere.

Generated by immunoSEQ multiplex PCR, the TCRdb table keeps only in-frame clones and is missing some. The table lists over 30,000 clones, roughly 79% of them singletons. The source material was CD4+ T cells from blood buffy coats. The TCR was taken from a human donor in good health. The J gene is TRBJ1-6, the V gene TRBV15; TRBD1 is a possible D gene (6 bases). The CDR3 nucleotides read TGTGCCACCAGCAGAGCGACAGGTTTAAATTCACCCCTCCACTTT. Its translation is CATSRATGLNSPLHF. The full variable domain, completed using reference TRBV15 and TRBJ1-6, is DAMVIQNPRYQVTQFGKPVTLSCSQTLNHNVMYWYQQKSSQAPKLLFHYYDKDFNNEADTPDNFQSRRPNTSFCFLDIRSPGLGDTAMYLCATSRATGLNSPLHFGNGTRLTVT.